A selection of T cell receptor beta chains follows, all from one sample in a study of blood T cell repertoires in COVID-19. Some clones are missing from TCRdb's copy, which holds only in-frame ones; the method was immunoSEQ multiplex PCR. The sample holds some 44,000 clones, over 80% seen once. The sequencing input was peripheral blood. All receptors come from a man in his sixties with active COVID-19. Both conserved end residues are part of each CDR3. The D gene is left open where the match is weak. Not all rows give a size; the values are once, few, many and, for expanded clones, a class.

TRBJ2-2,-,TRBV7-3,TRBD1,CATKGDSNTGELFF,TGTGCCACCAAGGGGGACAGCAACACCGGGGAGCTGTTTTTT
TRBJ2-7,-,TRBV11-3,TRBD1,CASSLGRGQGAREQYF,TGTGCCAGCAGCTTAGGGAGGGGACAGGGGGCGCGCGAGCAGTACTTC
TRBJ1-1,-,TRBV2,-,CASREEGYTEAFF,TGTGCCAGCAGGGAGGAGGGCTACACTGAAGCTTTCTTT
TRBJ2-2,-,TRBV12-3/TRBV12-4,-,CASRKLEAGELFF,TGTGCCAGCAGAAAACTCGAGGCCGGGGAGCTGTTTTTT
TRBJ2-3,once,TRBV5-1,TRBD2,CASSSSSGRAGEDTQYF,TGCGCCAGCAGCTCTTCTAGCGGGAGGGCCGGGGAAGATACGCAGTATTTT
TRBJ2-3,few,TRBV18,-,CASSPLGGPTDTQYF,TGTGCCAGCTCACCCCTTGGAGGTCCCACAGATACGCAGTATTTT
TRBJ2-5,-,TRBV7-3,-,CASSPQGSRETQYF,TGTGCCAGCAGCCCCCAGGGGTCGAGGGAGACCCAGTACTTC
TRBJ1-1,once,TRBV18,-,CASSRSRADYQMNTEAFF,TGTGCCAGCTCACGATCCAGGGCCGATTATCAGATGAACACTGAAGCTTTCTTT
TRBJ2-7,few,TRBV19,-,CASSISPDTYEQYF,TGTGCCAGTAGTATTTCTCCAGACACCTACGAGCAGTACTTC
TRBJ2-3,-,TRBV24-1,TRBD1,CATSDRRTGDTQYF,TGTGCCACCAGTGATCGTAGGACAGGCGATACGCAGTATTTT
TRBJ2-2,-,TRBV7-2,-,CASSSLGGDTGELFF,TGTGCCAGCAGCTCCCTTGGCGGGGACACCGGGGAGCTGTTTTTT
TRBJ1-5,-,TRBV9,-,CASSVRGREYSNQPQHF,TGTGCCAGCAGCGTACGGGGGAGGGAGTATAGCAATCAGCCCCAGCATTTT
TRBJ2-7,-,TRBV27,TRBD1,CASSRKGTGGGEQYF,TGTGCCAGCAGCCGGAAGGGGACAGGGGGCGGGGAGCAGTACTTC
TRBJ2-3,-,TRBV28,TRBD2,CASSLVGAGGGLTDTQYF,TGTGCCAGCAGTTTAGTAGGGGCCGGGGGGGGCCTCACAGATACGCAGTATTTT
TRBJ2-7,-,TRBV7-9,TRBD1,CASRAGTGHYEQYF,TGTGCCAGCAGGGCCGGGACAGGACACTACGAGCAGTACTTC
TRBJ2-1,-,TRBV12-5,TRBD1,CASGPGQGDDEQFF,TGTGCTAGTGGTCCGGGACAGGGAGACGATGAGCAGTTCTTC
TRBJ2-1,few,TRBV6-5,-,CASGTRGNEQFF,TGTGCCAGCGGAACGCGGGGTAATGAGCAGTTCTTC
TRBJ2-3,-,TRBV4-1,TRBD1,CASSQDGTGSDTQYF,TGCGCCAGCAGCCAAGATGGGACAGGGTCAGATACGCAGTATTTT
TRBJ2-1,-,TRBV4-1,TRBD2,CASSQDNSGGGDEQFF,TGCGCCAGCAGCCAAGATAACAGCGGGGGTGGAGATGAGCAGTTCTTC
TRBJ1-1,-,TRBV5-1,TRBD1,CASSHGRGFGTEAFF,TGCGCCAGCAGCCATGGCAGGGGGTTTGGCACTGAAGCTTTCTTT
TRBJ2-1,few,TRBV5-6,-,CASSLIGAVSEQFF,TGTGCCAGCAGCTTGATAGGGGCAGTTTCGGAGCAGTTCTTC
TRBJ2-5,-,TRBV27,TRBD1,CASSTSTGGETQYF,TGTGCCAGCAGTACCTCGACAGGGGGAGAGACCCAGTACTTC
TRBJ2-1,-,TRBV2,TRBD2,CASNKLGLGYNEQFF,TGTGCCAGCAACAAGCTCGGACTAGGATACAATGAGCAGTTCTTC
TRBJ2-7,medium-sized,TRBV6-1,TRBD2,CASSERRAGESYEQYF,TGTGCCAGCAGTGAACGCAGAGCGGGGGAAAGCTACGAGCAGTACTTC
TRBJ2-1,-,TRBV9,-,CASSKSGYSYNEQFF,TGTGCCAGCAGCAAAAGCGGTTACTCCTACAATGAGCAGTTCTTC
TRBJ1-5,-,TRBV7-9,TRBD1,CASSQQGLNQPQHF,TGTGCCAGCAGCCAACAGGGGCTAAATCAGCCCCAGCATTTT